This T cell receptor (beta chain) was sequenced during a study of shared clonotypes between healthy human individuals. Study summary: Each donor's CD4 naive and CD4 memory cells filled three plates apiece, CD8 naive two, and CD8 memory one.

This clone appeared many times. Its antigen is not known. The sample contains more than one DNA sequence encoding this CDR3. There are 15 residues in the CDR3. V was trimmed by 6 bases and J by 7 bases, leaving 16 bases between them. CDR1 and CDR2 from the germline V gene are PRHDT and FYEKMQ (reference sequence). Naive CD8 cells were CD45RO-negative, positively selected for CCR7, excluding terminally differentiated effector memory CD45RA+ cells. The study drew its donors from healthy HIV-negative adults without recent acute infections or vaccinations. Study-wide findings and caveats: Clonotypes shared by all four donors outscored non-shared clonotypes in generation probability. Naive subsets typically showed greater estimated richness than memory subsets.

Only in-frame clones appear in the TCRdb table, and some are missing; sequencing was by immunoSEQ multiplex PCR. The table lists about 2 million clones, approximately 94% of them singletons, with around 1% in the top ten. The sequence came from a man in his late teens or twenties in good health. The sample consisted of naive CD8+ T cells sorted from blood. This chain connects TRBV13 to TRBJ1-6; possibly TRBD1 for D (6 bases). This CDR3 reads CASRVRGGHNSPLHF. The CDR3, as DNA: TGTGCCAGCAGAGTTAGAGGGGGTCACAATTCACCCCTCCACTTT.